The rows below give T cell receptor beta chains drawn from one sample of a study of blood T cell repertoires in COVID-19. Clones were sequenced by immunoSEQ multiplex PCR, and TCRdb holds only the in-frame ones, with some missing. The sample includes about 29,000 clones, more than 70% of them seen just once. Input material: peripheral blood. These receptors all come from an elderly man with active COVID-19. Each CDR3 is given without its conserved first and last residue. Not all rows give a size; the values are once, few, many and, for expanded clones, a class.

>TRBJ2-7|.|TRBV6-5
ASSYSGESAYEQY
>TRBJ1-6|.|TRBV7-9
ASSLNTGYAGQDNSPLH
>TRBJ1-2|.|TRBV10-3
AISDAGREVNYGYT
>TRBJ2-2|.|TRBV5-1
ASSTGQIGTGELF
>TRBJ2-7|.|TRBV29-1
SVVRRGGIYEQY
>TRBJ2-5|.|TRBV5-6
ASSLVDSILADAETQY
>TRBJ2-7|.|TRBV9
ASSVDSSSYEQY
>TRBJ2-7|few|TRBV5-4
ASRTGTGYEQY
>TRBJ2-2|.|TRBV9
ASSVGGQVNTGELF
>TRBJ1-3|few|TRBV6-5
ASSYRQATGNTIY
>TRBJ2-1|medium-sized|TRBV5-6
ASSLVGGEEQF
>TRBJ1-2|.|TRBV5-4
ASSPTTGNVFYGYT
>TRBJ1-1|.|TRBV3-1/TRBV3-2
ASTRVGVNTEAF
>TRBJ2-1|.|TRBV6-6
ASSLILGGNPAYNEQF
>TRBJ1-2|.|TRBV13
ASSRVQGAVYGYT
>TRBJ2-7|few|TRBV11-3
ASSSRNDSTYEQY
>TRBJ2-1|few|TRBV11-1
ASSLEGSEQF
>TRBJ1-3|.|TRBV6-6
ASSRGQGLSGNTIY
>TRBJ1-5|.|TRBV5-5
ASSQSSSKMGRGIQPQH
>TRBJ1-5|.|TRBV30
AWSVGGAGNQPQH
>TRBJ2-7|.|TRBV3-1/TRBV3-2
ASSQFAGPTYEQY
>TRBJ2-1|once|TRBV19
ASSIDSGSQF
>TRBJ2-5|.|TRBV11-1
ASSVMTGQETQY
>TRBJ1-6|.|TRBV20-1
SASKDRSGSPLH
>TRBJ2-2|.|TRBV12-3/TRBV12-4
ASSFHGAGELF
>TRBJ1-2|few|TRBV9
ASSVEQEGYGYT
>TRBJ1-2|once|TRBV2
ASKQGLDYGYT
>TRBJ1-1|.|TRBV30
AWSPRDRRNTEAF
>TRBJ1-5|.|TRBV2
ASSKHRGPLQPQH